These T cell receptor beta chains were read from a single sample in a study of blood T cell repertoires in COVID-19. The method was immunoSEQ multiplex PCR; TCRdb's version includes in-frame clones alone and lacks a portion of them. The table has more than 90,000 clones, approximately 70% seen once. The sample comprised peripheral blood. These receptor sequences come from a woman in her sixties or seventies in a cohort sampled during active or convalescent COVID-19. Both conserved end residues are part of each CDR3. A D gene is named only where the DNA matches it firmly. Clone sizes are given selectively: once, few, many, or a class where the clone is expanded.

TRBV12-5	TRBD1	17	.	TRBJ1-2	TGTGCTAGTGGTTTGCGGCCAGGGGGTTTTAGTACGCTTGGCTACACCTTC	CASGLRPGGFSTLGYTF
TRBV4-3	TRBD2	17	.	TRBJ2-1	TGCGCCAGCAGCCAAGATTTTCTACGGGGGGGCGACAATGAGCAGTTCTTC	CASSQDFLRGGDNEQFF
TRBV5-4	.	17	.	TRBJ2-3	TGTGCCAGCAGCTTGGGAGGGGCCGTACAGGGTTCAGATACGCAGTATTTT	CASSLGGAVQGSDTQYF
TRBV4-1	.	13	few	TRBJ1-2	TGCGCCAGCAGGCAAGACCTCCAACAAAGCTACACCTTC	CASRQDLQQSYTF
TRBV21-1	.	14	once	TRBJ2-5	TGTGCCAGCAGCAACCGGTGCTACCAAGAGACCCAGTACTTC	CASSNRCYQETQYF
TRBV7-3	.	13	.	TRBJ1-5	TGTGCCAGCAGCCAGGGATGGGGTCAGCCCCAGCATTTT	CASSQGWGQPQHF
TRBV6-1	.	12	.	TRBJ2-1	TGTGCCAGCAGTGAACAGGGAAATGAGCAGTTCTTC	CASSEQGNEQFF
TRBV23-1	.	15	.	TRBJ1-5	TGCGCCAGCAGTCATCACGACAGGAGCAATCAGCCCCAGCATTTT	CASSHHDRSNQPQHF
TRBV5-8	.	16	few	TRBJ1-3	TGTGCCAGCAGCACCCACAGGGTCCTGGCTGGAAACACCATATATTTT	CASSTHRVLAGNTIYF
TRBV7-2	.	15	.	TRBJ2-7	TGTGCCAGCAGCTTAGGGCAGGGTGTAACCTACGAGCAGTACTTC	CASSLGQGVTYEQYF
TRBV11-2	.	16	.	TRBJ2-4	TGTGCCAGCAGCCCCCAAGGGGCCGTAGCCAAAAACATTCAGTACTTC	CASSPQGAVAKNIQYF
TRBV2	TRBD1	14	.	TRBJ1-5	TGTGCCAGCAGTGTACAGGGGAGCAATCAGCCCCAGCATTTT	CASSVQGSNQPQHF
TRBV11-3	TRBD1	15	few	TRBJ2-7	TGTGCCAGCAGCTTATTTGGGACAGGGTCCTACGAGCAGTACTTC	CASSLFGTGSYEQYF
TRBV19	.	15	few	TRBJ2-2	TGTGCCAGTAGTATAGGAGGAGATAGTACCGGGGAGCTGTTTTTT	CASSIGGDSTGELFF
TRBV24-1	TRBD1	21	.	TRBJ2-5	TGTGCCACCAGTGACCTTGAGGTCGGCACGGGGACAGGGGGCGCGAAGGAGACCCAGTACTTC	CATSDLEVGTGTGGAKETQYF
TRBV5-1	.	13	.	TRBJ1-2	TGCGCCAGCAGCTTAGGACAGCAATATGGCTACACCTTC	CASSLGQQYGYTF
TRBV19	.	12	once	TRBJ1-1	TGTGCCACCCACTGGGGGGGCACTGAAGCTTTCTTT	CATHWGGTEAFF
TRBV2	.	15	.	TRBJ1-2	TGTGCCAGCAGTGAATCCTATGCCCCAAACTATGGCTACACCTTC	CASSESYAPNYGYTF
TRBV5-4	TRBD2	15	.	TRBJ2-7	TGTGCCAGCAGCTTTGGACTAGCGGGAAACACCGAGCAGTACTTC	CASSFGLAGNTEQYF
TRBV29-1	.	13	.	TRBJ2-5	TGCAGCGTTGAACAAATAAGGGGAGAGACCCAGTACTTC	CSVEQIRGETQYF
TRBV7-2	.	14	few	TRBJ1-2	TGTGCCAGCAGCCAGGGAGGGGGACCGGTGGGCTACACCTTC	CASSQGGGPVGYTF
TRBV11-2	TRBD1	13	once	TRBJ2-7	TGTGCCAGCAGCTCCGACAGGGCTGGCGAGCAGTACTTC	CASSSDRAGEQYF
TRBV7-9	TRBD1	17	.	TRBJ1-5	TGTGCCAGCAGTAGAACACAAGGACAGGGGACGTCTCAGCCCCAGCATTTT	CASSRTQGQGTSQPQHF
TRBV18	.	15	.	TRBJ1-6	TGTGCCAGCTCAGTAAACCGGGACACAAGGTCACCCCTCCACTTT	CASSVNRDTRSPLHF
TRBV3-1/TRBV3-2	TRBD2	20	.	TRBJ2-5	TGTGCCAGCAGCCCATCAAGGAGTGTCTTACTAGCGGGAGACCAAGAGACCCAGTACTTC	CASSPSRSVLLAGDQETQYF
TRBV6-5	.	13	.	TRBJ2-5	TGTGCCAGCATTAGTGGAGGTCGGGAGACCCAGTACTTC	CASISGGRETQYF
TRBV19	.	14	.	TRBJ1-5	TGTGCCAGTAGTATCGGACAAGGCAATCAGCCCCAGCATTTT	CASSIGQGNQPQHF
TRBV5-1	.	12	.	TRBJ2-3	TGCGCCAGCAGCAGAGGCACAGATACGCAGTATTTT	CASSRGTDTQYF
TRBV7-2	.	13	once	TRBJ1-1	TGTGCCAGCAGCTTAGAGCCAGGAAGTGAAGCTTTCTTT	CASSLEPGSEAFF
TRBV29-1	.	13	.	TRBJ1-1	TGCAGCGTTCAGGGAATAATGAACACTGAAGCTTTCTTT	CSVQGIMNTEAFF
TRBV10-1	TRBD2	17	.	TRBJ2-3	TGCGCCAGCAGTGACCGGACTAGCGGGGGGGCCTTAGATACGCAGTATTTT	CASSDRTSGGALDTQYF
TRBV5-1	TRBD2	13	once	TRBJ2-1	TGCGCCAGCAGCCGCAGGGAGGGTGCTGAGCAGTTCTTC	CASSRREGAEQFF
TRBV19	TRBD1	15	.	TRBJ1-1	TGTGCCAGTAACAACTACAGGGGGCAGAACACTGAAGCTTTCTTT	CASNNYRGQNTEAFF
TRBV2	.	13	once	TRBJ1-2	TGTGCCAGCAGTGTGGCGGCCGTTGGGGGCTACACCTTC	CASSVAAVGGYTF
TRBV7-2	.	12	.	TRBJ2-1	TGTGCCAGCAGCTTTCTTCACGGTGAGCAGTTCTTC	CASSFLHGEQFF
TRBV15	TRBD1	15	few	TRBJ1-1	TGTGCCACCAGCAGAGATCGGGCAGGGGGCACTGAAGCTTTCTTT	CATSRDRAGGTEAFF
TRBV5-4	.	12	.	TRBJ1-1	TGTGCCAGCGCGACAGGGAACACTGAAGCTTTCTTT	CASATGNTEAFF
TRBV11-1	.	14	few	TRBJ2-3	TGTGCCAGCAGCTTACGCGGCGGGGCAGATACGCAGTATTTT	CASSLRGGADTQYF
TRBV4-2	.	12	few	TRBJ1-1	TGTGCCAGCAGCCAAGATCGGACTGAAGCTTTCTTT	CASSQDRTEAFF
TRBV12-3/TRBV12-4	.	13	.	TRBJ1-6	TGTGCCAGCAGGCGCCAGGGCACCCCACCCCTCCACTTT	CASRRQGTPPLHF
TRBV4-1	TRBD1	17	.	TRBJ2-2	TGCGCCAGCAGCCAAGATCTGGCAGGGGGTGACACCGGGGAGCTGTTTTTT	CASSQDLAGGDTGELFF
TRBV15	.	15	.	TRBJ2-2	TGTGCCACCAGCTCCAGGGATCTGAACACCGGGGAGCTGTTTTTT	CATSSRDLNTGELFF
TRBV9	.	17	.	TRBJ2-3	TGTGCCAGCAGCCCAGGCGGGGGCCTCTCTCTCGCAGATACGCAGTATTTT	CASSPGGGLSLADTQYF
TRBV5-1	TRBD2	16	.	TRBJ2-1	TGCGCCAGCAGCTCCATGACTAGCGGGGGCTACAATGAGCAGTTCTTC	CASSSMTSGGYNEQFF
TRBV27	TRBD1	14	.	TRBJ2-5	TGTGCCAGCAGCCCAACGACAGGGCGGGAGACCCAGTACTTC	CASSPTTGRETQYF
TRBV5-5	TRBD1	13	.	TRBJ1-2	TGTGCCAGCAGCTGGACAGGGAACTATGGCTACACCTTC	CASSWTGNYGYTF
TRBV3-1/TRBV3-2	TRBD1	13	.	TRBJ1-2	TGTGCCAGCAGCCAAGGACAGGGGGGCGGCTACACCTTC	CASSQGQGGGYTF
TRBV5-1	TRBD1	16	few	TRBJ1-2	TGCGCCAGCAGCATAGGGGGCTCGCTCCTTAACTATGGCTACACCTTC	CASSIGGSLLNYGYTF
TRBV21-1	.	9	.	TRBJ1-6	TGTGCCAGCGGACAGGAACTCCACTTT	CASGQELHF
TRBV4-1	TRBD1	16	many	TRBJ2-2	TGCGCCAGCAGCTTTCGGGACAGCGCCGACACCGGGGAGCTGTTTTTT	CASSFRDSADTGELFF